What follows are 21 T cell receptor beta chains derived from one specimen sequenced in a study of Tregs in tolerant kidney transplant recipients (dated by TCRdb to the late 2010s). The sample's time point label is to be understood as: blood sample drawn before combined kidney and bone marrow transplant. Library preparation employed the immunoSEQ multiplex PCR assay. TCRdb mirrors the immuneACCESS table, restricted to in-frame sequences. Some clones are absent from its copies; in checked studies, under half trace to an unresolved V gene, and the reason for the others is unknown. The sample records 50,000 to 80,000 clones, under 98% of which are singletons. The top ten hold 0.34% of the sample. Specimen: Tregs from blood, collected before the transplant. Source of these receptors: a human donor who received a combined kidney and bone marrow transplant.

The V gene is TRBV7-2, the J gene TRBJ2-3; D gene ambiguous. The CDR3 is 15 residues long. From germline, CDR1 is SGHTA and CDR2 FQGNSA. Trimming took off 3 bases at V and 8 bases at J, with 18 bases between the two ends. The CDR3: CASSFLGYQRGTQYF. CDR3 DNA: TGTGCCAGCAGCTTTCTAGGATATCAACGTGGTACGCAGTATTTT. The full variable domain, with the rest looked up from reference TRBV7-2 and TRBJ2-3, is GAGVSQSPSNKVTEKGKDVELRCDPISGHTALYWYRQSLGQGLEFLIYFQGNSAPDKSGLPSDRFSAERTGGSVSTLTIQRTQQEDSAVYLCASSFLGYQRGTQYFGPGTRLTVL.

The chain recombines TRBV5-1 with TRBJ2-3, with D unclear. V was pared by 0 bases and J by 2 bases, with 7 bases between. Germline CDR1 SGHRS, CDR2 YFSETQ. The CDR3 loop spans 14 amino acids. CDR3 sequence: CASSLDSPTDTQYF. CDR3 DNA: TGCGCCAGCAGCTTGGACAGCCCCACAGATACGCAGTATTTT. Drawing the rest from reference TRBV5-1 and TRBJ2-3, the complete variable domain is KAGVTQTPRYLIKTRGQQVTLSCSPISGHRSVSWYQQTPGQGLQFLFEYFSETQRNKGNFPGRFSGRQFSNSRSEMNVSTLELGDSALYLCASSLDSPTDTQYFGPGTRLTVL.

The CDR3 loop is CAWSVPENLNTEAFF. The CDR3 nucleotides are TGTGCCTGGAGTGTACCCGAGAATTTGAACACTGAAGCTTTCTTT. The chain combines TRBV30 with TRBJ1-1; D ambiguous. V lost 0 bases and J 0 bases, leaving 11 bases between the germline ends. The CDR3 is made up of 15 amino acids. Germline V gives CDR1 GTSNPN, CDR2 SVGIG (reference sequence).

The chain carries TRBV6-1 and TRBJ1-2, with D possibly matching TRBD1 (5 bases). The length of the CDR3 is 16 residues. Trimming took off 3 bases at V and 5 bases at J, with 19 bases between the two ends. In germline, CDR1 is MNHNS, CDR2 SASEGT. In DNA form, the CDR3 reads TGTGCCAGCAGTGACGACCCGAGCCGACAGAAATATGGCTACACCTTC. Residues: CASSDDPSRQKYGYTF.

V is TRBV25-1 and J is TRBJ1-3; no reliable D call. CDR1 and CDR2 (germline): MGHDK, SYGVNS. V was clipped by 0 bases and J by 0 bases, with 9 bases between them. This CDR3 is 16 amino acids long. The CDR3 sequence: CASSEYLASSGNTIYF. DNA of the CDR3: TGTGCCAGCAGTGAATATTTAGCTTCCTCTGGAAACACCATATATTTT.

In its sample, this clone was seen once. The junction departs from germline at one end; a sequencing error may be responsible. J is TRBJ2-7 and V is TRBV9; 9 bases fit TRBD2. The CDR3 sequence is 12 residues long. Germline CDR1 SGDLS, CDR2 YYNGEE. CDR3 bases: TGTGCCAGCAGCCCTCTTAGCGGGAGAATCTTCTTC. Encoded protein: CASSPLSGRIFF.

V and J are TRBV18 and TRBJ2-7, with TRBD1 identical over 9 bases. Trimming took 5 bases from V and 3 from J; bases not matched to a gene: 5. The length of the CDR3 is 14 residues. Looked up from germline, CDR1 is KGHSH and CDR2 is LQKENI. In nucleotides, the CDR3 is TGTGCCAGCTCAGCTAGACAGGGGGACTACGAGCAGTACTTC. Its protein product is CASSARQGDYEQYF.

This clone was seen only once. This rearrangement joins TRBV5-4 to TRBJ2-3; TRBD2 agrees at 10 bases. In germline, CDR1 is SGHNT, CDR2 YYREEE (reference sequence). The CDR3 consists of 18 residues. The V and J ends lost 5 bases and 3 bases, in that order; junction bases with no gene match: 15. The CDR3: CASRFLSSGGSVTDTQYF. The CDR3 bases are TGTGCCAGCAGGTTTTTGTCTAGCGGGGGTTCAGTTACAGATACGCAGTATTTT.

The chain carries TRBV30 and TRBJ1-2; 7 bases are a match to TRBD1. J was trimmed by 8 bases and V by 3 bases; bases with no gene match: 12. The germline V gene has CDR1 GTSNPN and CDR2 SVGIG (reference sequence). This CDR3 spans 14 amino acids. The CDR3 DNA reads as TGTGCCTGGAGCCAAAGACAGGGTGTTCGAGGCTACACCTTC. It specifies CAWSQRQGVRGYTF.

The chain combines TRBV7-9 with TRBJ1-4; D gene ambiguous. The CDR3 totals 14 residues. V was trimmed by 3 bases and J by 0 bases, leaving 5 bases between them. The germline V gene has CDR1 SEHNR and CDR2 FQNEAQ (reference sequence). CDR3 in amino acids: CASSLATTNEKLFF. The CDR3 DNA follows: TGTGCCAGCAGCTTGGCCACAACTAATGAAAAACTGTTTTTT.

The J gene is TRBJ2-2, the V gene TRBV4-1; perhaps TRBD2 as D (6 bases). The V end was cut by 0 bases, the J end by 5 bases, with 13 bases between. The CDR3 is made up of 16 amino acids. CDR1 is MGHRA and CDR2 is YSYEKL in the germline V gene. The CDR3 sequence is CASSQEPTGETGELFF. CDR3 nucleotide sequence: TGCGCCAGCAGCCAAGAACCCACGGGGGAAACCGGGGAGCTGTTTTTT.

The chain is built from TRBV21-1 and TRBJ2-6; TRBD1 was called by the table and not checked on the DNA. TRBV21-1 is deemed a pseudogene. CDR3 length equals 15 residues. CDR3 nucleotide sequence: TGTGCCACCCGACAGGCCAACTCTGGGGCCAACGTCCTGACTTTC. This sequence encodes CATRQANSGANVLTF.

This rearrangement joins TRBV10-3 to TRBJ2-2, with 7 bases aligning to TRBD1. J lost 2 bases, V lost 3 bases, and 6 bases had no gene match. The CDR3 runs 16 residues. Germline V CDR1 and CDR2: ENHRY, SYGVKD. CDR3 protein: CAISESGTANTGELFF. CDR3 DNA: TGTGCCATCAGTGAATCCGGGACAGCTAACACCGGGGAGCTGTTTTTT.

V and J are TRBV11-2 and TRBJ1-2; TRBD1 aligns across 8 bases. The CDR3 totals 15 residues. Germline-derived CDR1 and CDR2 are SGHAT and FQNNGV. Germline trimming cut 1 base from V and 8 bases from J; bases unmatched to any gene: 9. The CDR3 sequence is CASSLGIRGLLGYTF. CDR3 DNA sequence: TGTGCCAGCAGCTTAGGCATCAGGGGGCTGTTGGGCTACACCTTC.

The DNA of the CDR3 is TGTGCCAGCAGCTTGGCAGGGGCCAACACCGGGGAGCTGTTTTTT. Translating gives CASSLAGANTGELFF. J is TRBJ2-2 and V is TRBV11-3; the D gene is possibly TRBD1 (6 bases). The CDR3 totals 15 residues. V lost 3 bases and J 2 bases, leaving 10 bases between the germline ends. Germline V gives CDR1 SGHNT, CDR2 YENEEA.

V is TRBV5-5 and J is TRBJ1-2, with D unresolved. The CDR3 contains 18 residues. The germline gives CDR1 SGHKS, CDR2 YYEKEE (reference sequence). V was trimmed by 1 base and J by 1 base, leaving 20 bases between them. Here the CDR3 reads CASSLRLHLIARNYGYTF. The CDR3 DNA reads TGTGCCAGCAGCTTGCGTCTACACCTCATAGCCCGTAACTATGGCTACACCTTC.

The chain is built from TRBV10-3 and TRBJ1-3; D is perhaps TRBD1 (5 bases). The V gene's germline CDR1 is ENHRY and CDR2 SYGVKD. This CDR3 region has 13 residues. V lost 8 bases and J 1 base, leaving 9 bases between the germline ends. The CDR3 region is CAIGGKSGNTIYF. The CDR3 DNA reads TGTGCCATCGGGGGGAAGTCTGGAAACACCATATATTTT.

The V and J genes are TRBV19 and TRBJ1-2; 10 nucleotides align to TRBD1. CDR3 length: 15 residues. The ends lost 5 bases at V and 3 bases at J; junction bases unmatched: 6. Germline assignment: CDR1 LNHDA and CDR2 SQIVND (reference sequence). CDR3 coding DNA: TGTGCCAGTAGTCCGACAGGGGGCGGTCACTATGGCTACACCTTC. Amino acids: CASSPTGGGHYGYTF.

The chain is built from TRBV5-1 and TRBJ2-2; D uncertain. Trimming removed 1 base at V and 1 base at J, with 5 bases between. The CDR3 length is 14 residues. Per the germline V gene, CDR1 is SGHRS and CDR2 is YFSETQ. The chain's CDR3 is CASSLNLNTGELFF. CDR3 in DNA: TGCGCCAGCAGCTTGAATCTGAACACCGGGGAGCTGTTTTTT.

This sequence joins TRBV7-8 and TRBJ2-7, with D perhaps TRBD1 (6 bases). In germline, CDR1 is SGHVS, CDR2 FQNEAQ. The CDR3 runs to 19 residues. Trimming cost V 1 base and J 3 bases, with 25 bases left between them. The CDR3 DNA is TGTGCCAGCAGCTTAGGAGGGGGATTAAGGGGAAGCTGGGGCTACGAGCAGTACTTC. Amino acids: CASSLGGGLRGSWGYEQYF. Looking up the rest from reference TRBV7-8 and TRBJ2-7 gives the full variable domain: GAGVSQSPRYKVAKRGQDVALRCDPISGHVSLFWYQQALGQGPEFLTYFQNEAQLDKSGLPSDRFFAERPEGSVSTLKIQRTQQEDSAVYLCASSLGGGLRGSWGYEQYFGPGTRLTVT.

The chain is built from TRBV5-1 and TRBJ2-1, with D perhaps matching TRBD2 (5 bases). The CDR3 is 13 residues long. From germline, CDR1 is SGHRS and CDR2 YFSETQ. The V end lost 7 bases, the J end lost 5 bases, and 13 bases lay between the germline ends. CDR3: CASYGMSHNEQFF. For the CDR3, the DNA is TGCGCCAGCTACGGGATGTCCCACAATGAGCAGTTCTTC.